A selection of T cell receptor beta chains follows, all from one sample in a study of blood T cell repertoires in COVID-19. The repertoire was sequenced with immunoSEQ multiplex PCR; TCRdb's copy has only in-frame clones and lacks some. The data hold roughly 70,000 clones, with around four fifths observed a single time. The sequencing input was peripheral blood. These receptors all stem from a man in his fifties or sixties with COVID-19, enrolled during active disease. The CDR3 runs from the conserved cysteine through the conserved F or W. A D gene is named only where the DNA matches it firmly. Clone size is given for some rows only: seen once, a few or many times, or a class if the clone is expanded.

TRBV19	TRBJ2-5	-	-	CASSIGVRGEETQYF	TGTGCCAGTAGTATCGGCGTCAGGGGCGAAGAGACCCAGTACTTC
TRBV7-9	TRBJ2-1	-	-	CASSVFSAYNEQFF	TGTGCCAGCTCCGTCTTTTCTGCCTACAATGAGCAGTTCTTC
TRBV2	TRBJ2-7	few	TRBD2	CASVESGSYEQYF	TGTGCCAGCGTCGAAAGCGGGAGTTACGAGCAGTACTTC
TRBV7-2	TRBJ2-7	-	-	CASSLARGPEYF	TGTGCCAGCAGCTTAGCGCGTGGGCCTGAGTACTTC
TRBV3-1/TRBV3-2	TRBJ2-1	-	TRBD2	CASSQGFLAGGNEQFF	TGTGCCAGCAGCCAAGGGTTCCTAGCGGGGGGGAATGAGCAGTTCTTC
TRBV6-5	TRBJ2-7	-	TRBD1	CASSMGTGGFYEQYF	TGTGCCAGCAGCATGGGAACAGGGGGTTTCTACGAGCAGTACTTC
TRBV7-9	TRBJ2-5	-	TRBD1	CASSTTRDSQETQYF	TGTGCCAGCAGCACCACCCGGGACAGTCAAGAGACCCAGTACTTC
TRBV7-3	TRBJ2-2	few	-	CASSPGVRTKNTGELFF	TGTGCCAGCAGCCCGGGAGTGCGCACCAAGAACACCGGGGAGCTGTTTTTT
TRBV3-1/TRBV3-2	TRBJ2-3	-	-	CASSPSGSPTDTQYF	TGTGCCAGCAGCCCCTCCGGGAGCCCCACAGATACGCAGTATTTT
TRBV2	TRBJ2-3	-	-	CASSVASGALPYF	-
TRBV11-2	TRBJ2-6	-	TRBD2	CASSPSGGTGANVLTF	TGTGCCAGCAGCCCGTCGGGGGGTACCGGGGCCAACGTCCTGACTTTC
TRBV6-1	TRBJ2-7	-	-	CASSEGTGVVYEQYF	TGTGCCAGCAGTGAAGGAACGGGGGTGGTCTACGAGCAGTACTTC
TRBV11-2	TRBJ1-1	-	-	CASSLGMGRRNTEAFF	TGTGCCAGCAGCTTAGGGATGGGGCGGAGGAACACTGAAGCTTTCTTT
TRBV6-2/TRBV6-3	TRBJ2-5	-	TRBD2	CASSYPVLADQETQYF	TGTGCCAGCAGTTACCCAGTCCTAGCGGACCAAGAGACCCAGTACTTC
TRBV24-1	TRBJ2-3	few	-	CATSDSGEGDQSGTQYF	TGTGCCACCAGTGACTCTGGGGAGGGGGACCAAAGCGGTACGCAGTATTTT
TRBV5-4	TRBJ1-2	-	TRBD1	CASTIPGQGFDGYTF	TGTGCCAGCACCATCCCGGGACAGGGATTCGATGGCTACACCTTC
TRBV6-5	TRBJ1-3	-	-	CASSYSGDHGNTIYF	TGTGCCAGCAGTTACTCAGGGGATCATGGAAACACCATATATTTT
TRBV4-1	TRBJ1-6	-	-	CASSFLTGSPLHF	TGCGCCAGCAGTTTCCTCACGGGTTCACCCCTCCACTTT
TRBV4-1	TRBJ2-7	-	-	CASSQGVGRRDYEQYF	TGCGCCAGCAGCCAAGGGGTAGGGAGGAGGGACTACGAGCAGTACTTC
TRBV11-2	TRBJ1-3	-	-	CASSPAGVSGNTIYF	TGTGCCAGCAGCCCTGCAGGGGTATCTGGAAACACCATATATTTT
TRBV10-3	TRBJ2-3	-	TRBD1	CAISPGGASTDTQYF	TGTGCCATCAGCCCAGGGGGAGCGAGCACAGATACGCAGTATTTT
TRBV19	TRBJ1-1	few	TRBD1	CASSSDRGTEAFF	TGTGCCAGTAGTTCTGACAGGGGGACTGAAGCTTTCTTT
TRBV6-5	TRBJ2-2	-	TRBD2	CASRSSGLDTGELFF	TGTGCCAGCAGATCTAGCGGGTTAGACACCGGGGAGCTGTTTTTT
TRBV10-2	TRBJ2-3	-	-	CASKTGQNPRTDTQYF	TGCGCCAGCAAGACAGGACAAAACCCCCGGACAGATACGCAGTATTTT
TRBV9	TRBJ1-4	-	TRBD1	CASSKGQETTNEKLFF	TGTGCCAGCAGCAAAGGACAGGAAACAACTAATGAAAAACTGTTTTTT
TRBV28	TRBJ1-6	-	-	CASSPPTGIPPLHF	TGTGCCAGCAGCCCTCCGACCGGGATTCCTCCCCTCCACTTT
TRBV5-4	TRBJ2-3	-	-	CASSVSDTQYF	TGTGCCAGCAGCGTGAGTGATACGCAGTATTTT
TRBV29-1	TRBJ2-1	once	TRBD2	CSVLSYLTSGIQNEQFF	TGCAGCGTCCTATCATACCTGACTAGCGGGATTCAGAATGAGCAGTTCTTC
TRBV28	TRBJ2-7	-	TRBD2	CASSLAASGRPEQYF	TGTGCCAGCAGTTTAGCGGCTAGCGGGAGACCCGAGCAGTACTTC
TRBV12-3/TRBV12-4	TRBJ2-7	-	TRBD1	CASSNTGVGEQYF	TGTGCCAGCAGCAATACAGGGGTTGGGGAGCAGTACTTC
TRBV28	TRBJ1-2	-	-	CASSLGQERSYGYTF	TGTGCCAGCAGTTTAGGGCAGGAACGATCCTATGGCTACACCTTC
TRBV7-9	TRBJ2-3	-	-	CASSFKAGVFSTDTQYF	TGTGCCAGCAGCTTCAAGGCAGGGGTCTTTAGCACAGATACGCAGTATTTT
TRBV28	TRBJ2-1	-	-	CASSDVGNEQFF	TGTGCCAGCAGCGACGTCGGGAATGAGCAGTTCTTC
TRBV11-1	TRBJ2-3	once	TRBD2	CASSPGLAEDTQYF	TGTGCCAGCAGCCCCGGACTAGCAGAGGATACGCAGTATTTT
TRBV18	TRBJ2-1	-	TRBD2	CASSPGLAGPNEQFF	TGTGCCAGCTCACCAGGACTAGCGGGCCCCAATGAGCAGTTCTTC
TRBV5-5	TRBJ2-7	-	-	CASSLLGFSYEQYF	TGTGCCAGCAGCTTGTTGGGCTTCTCCTACGAGCAGTACTTC
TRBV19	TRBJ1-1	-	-	CASSLSRDTEAFF	TGTGCCAGTAGCCTTAGTCGGGACACTGAAGCTTTCTTT
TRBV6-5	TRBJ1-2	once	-	CASYGTGDYGCTF	-
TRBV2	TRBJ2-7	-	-	CASSGQNYEQYF	TGTGCCAGCAGTGGGCAGAACTACGAGCAGTACTTC